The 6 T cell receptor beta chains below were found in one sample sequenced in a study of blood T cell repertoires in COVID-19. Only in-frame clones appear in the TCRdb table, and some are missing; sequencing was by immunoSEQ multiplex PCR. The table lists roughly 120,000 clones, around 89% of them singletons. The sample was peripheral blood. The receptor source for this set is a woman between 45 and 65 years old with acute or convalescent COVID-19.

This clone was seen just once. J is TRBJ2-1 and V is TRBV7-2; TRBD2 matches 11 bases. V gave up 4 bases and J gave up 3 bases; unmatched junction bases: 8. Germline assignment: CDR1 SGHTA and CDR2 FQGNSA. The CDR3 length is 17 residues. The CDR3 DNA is TGTGCCAGCAGCTCGCCCTCCCTAGCGGGAGGCTACAATGAGCAGTTCTTC. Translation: CASSSPSLAGGYNEQFF.

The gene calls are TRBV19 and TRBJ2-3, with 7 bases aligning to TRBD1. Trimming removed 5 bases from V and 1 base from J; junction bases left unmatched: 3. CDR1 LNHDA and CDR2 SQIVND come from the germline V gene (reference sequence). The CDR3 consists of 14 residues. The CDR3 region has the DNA TGTGCCAGTAGTTTTACAGGGGGCACAGATACGCAGTATTTT. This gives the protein CASSFTGGTDTQYF.

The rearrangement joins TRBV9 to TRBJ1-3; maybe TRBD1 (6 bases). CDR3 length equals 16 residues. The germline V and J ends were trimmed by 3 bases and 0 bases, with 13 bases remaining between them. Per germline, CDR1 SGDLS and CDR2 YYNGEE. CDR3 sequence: CASSALPQGSGNTIYF. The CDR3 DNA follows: TGTGCCAGCAGCGCGTTACCACAGGGCTCTGGAAACACCATATATTTT. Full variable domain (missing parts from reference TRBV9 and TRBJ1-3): DSGVTQTPKHLITATGQRVTLRCSPRSGDLSVYWYQQSLDQGLQFLIQYYNGEERAKGNILERFSAQQFPDLHSELNLSSLELGDSALYFCASSALPQGSGNTIYFGEGSWLTVV.

CDR3 sequence reads: CASSLKLGELFF. The CDR3 coding sequence is TGTGCCAGCAGCTTAAAGCTGGGGGAGCTGTTTTTT. The chain uses TRBV7-2 and TRBJ2-2; D is uncertain. Germline assignment: CDR1 SGHTA and CDR2 FQGNSA. The CDR3 contains 12 residues. The V end was cut by 2 bases, the J end by 8 bases, with 6 bases between.

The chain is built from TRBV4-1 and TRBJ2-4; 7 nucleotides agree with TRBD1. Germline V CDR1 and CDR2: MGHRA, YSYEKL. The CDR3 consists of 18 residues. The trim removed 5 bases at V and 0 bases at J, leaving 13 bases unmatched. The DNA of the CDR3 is TGCGCCAGCAGCTTCCCAAACAGGGGACCTTTAGCCAAAAACATTCAGTACTTC. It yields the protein CASSFPNRGPLAKNIQYF.

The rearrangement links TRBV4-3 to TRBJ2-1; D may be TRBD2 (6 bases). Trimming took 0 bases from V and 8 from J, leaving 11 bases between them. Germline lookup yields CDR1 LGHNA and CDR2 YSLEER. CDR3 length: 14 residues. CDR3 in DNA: TGCGCCAGCAGCCAAGATAGGCGGGGCTATGAGCAGTTCTTC. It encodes CASSQDRRGYEQFF.